Below, one T cell receptor beta chain is given with its context. This receptor's antigen is unknown. Base qualities are missing; no much larger clone stands one base away. Using the deep immunoSEQ assay, multiplex PCR amplified TCR CDR3 regions from genomic DNA. Genomic DNA extracted from each cell subset was distributed evenly over all wells of several immunoSEQ 96-well plates, and each plate served as one replicate. For sorted subsets, approximately 200 ng of genomic DNA, equivalent to around 30,000 T cell genomes, went into each replicate PCR. Purified libraries were measured with a Qubit 3.0 fluorometer, size-checked on a Bioanalyzer 2100, and measured again with the KAPA Library Quantification kit. Every immunoSEQ 96-well plate was sequenced on a dedicated single-read 150-cycle Illumina NextSeq 550 flow cell. Per the original workflow: Because the immunoSEQ output included only junctional sequences and no quality scores, the filtering could not be the same as the filtering used for full-length reads. To assign V/J genes and CDR3, sequences were annotated against IMGT germline references using PyIR, a Python wrapper for IgBLAST v1.9. Reads were removed for weak V/J assignments (E-value above 1e-6), missing CDR3, stop codons, out-of-frame junctions, or ambiguous translated residues. V3J clonotypes were defined as sequences sharing an identical inferred V gene, J gene, and CDR3 amino acid sequence. To compute the percentage overlap between repertoires, the number of shared unique clonotypes was divided by the size of the smaller repertoire. Richness of each repertoire was evaluated using RTK rarefaction, the Chao1 estimator, and Recon v2.1 estimates of unobserved clonotypes. For all TCRbeta clonotypes obtained by the gDNA method from four donors, generation probabilities were computed with OLGA. This is the immuneACCESS table as TCRdb keeps it, with only in-frame sequences that have V and J called. A part of the clones is gone; compared with another copy, unresolved V genes explain less than half, and the rest is unexplained. V and J calls and clone size are given by that table; D and trimming were obtained from the DNA. The sample profile shows about 2.4 million clones; 90% to 95% of them were found once. The top ten hold about 0.13% of the sample.

This sample stems from a study of shared clonotypes between healthy human individuals (dated by TCRdb to between 2020 and 2021). Describing the broader study: A couple of women and a few men aged 18 to 49 years were included in the cohort. For each donor, CD4 naive and CD4 memory were each given three plates, CD8 naive was given two plates, and CD8 memory was given one plate. To increase sequencing depth and limit assay-specific biases, different laboratories used diverse techniques to prepare libraries and sequence TCR repertoires. To estimate repertoire size and how much clonotype sharing occurs between individuals, the study deeply sequenced the blood TCR repertoires of five healthy adults. Each donor's leukapheresis produced roughly between roughly 0.85 and 9.5 billion PBMCs. The study at large found these results: Incomplete sequencing was indicated by rarefaction of sorted-subset datasets, despite the large sequencing depth. Pairwise subsampling led to the expectation that sequencing depth would affect the degree of clonotype sharing among donors. Only blood was sampled, and tissue TCR repertoires likely differ from those in blood. Naive subsets generally had larger estimated clonotype richness than memory subsets. Clonotypes shared by all four sorted-subset donors showed higher generation probabilities than non-shared clonotypes. About 5% of naive CD4, roughly 3.6% of naive CD8, approximately 2% of memory CD4, and 0.35% to 0.5% of memory CD8 clonotypes were shared across several donors. The small number of donors limited the genetic and exposure-history diversity represented.

CDR1 SGHDT and CDR2 YYEEEE are derived from the germline V gene. Deletion took 1 base off V and 4 bases off J, with a span of 13 bases between the germline ends. The cysteine opens and the phenylalanine closes a CDR3 of 15 amino acids. Of all the DNA, just the CDR3 is kept, 45 bases in frame from base 1. The donors were healthy, HIV-negative adults who had no recently reported acute infections or vaccinations. All donors were Caucasian adults living in Nashville, Tennessee, USA. CD4+ T cells were enriched by magnetic negative selection, after which naive cells were positively selected on CD45RA and the negative fraction was taken as the memory subset. Blood was obtained by leukapheresis, after which PBMCs were separated by Ficoll-Histopaque density gradient centrifugation and cryopreserved in liquid nitrogen vapor phase. Analytical flow cytometry was used to check the purity and quantity of every magnetically sorted T cell population. Genomic DNA was isolated from each sorted fraction and quantified by UV absorbance on a Nanodrop 2000c.

The sample taken for sequencing was naive CD4+ T cells sorted from blood. The intended sense of this specimen's cell subset or site label: CD45RA+ positively selected. Recombination connected TRBV5-6 to TRBJ2-3; the D gene cannot be named for sure. This sequence was found in a man between 18 and 29 years old in good health. CDR3 reads: CASSLSAWVPDTQYF. The sequenced DNA: TGTGCCAGCAGCTTGTCAGCGTGGGTACCAGATACGCAGTATTTT.